This T cell receptor (beta chain) appears in the sequencing data of a study of CD8 T cells in Susac syndrome (dated by TCRdb to between 2018 and 2020). Regarding the complete study: Whether CD8+ T cell activation and differentiation in Susac syndrome was antigen driven was tested using repertoire sequencing.

Trimming costs V 1 base and J 1 base, and their ends lie 8 bases apart. From a lookup of the germline V gene, CDR1 and CDR2 are SGHTA and FQGNSA. From the cysteine through the phenylalanine, the CDR3 covers 15 amino acids. Only the CDR3 part of the read is kept: 45 bases, read in frame from the first base. This clonotype was recorded only once. No antigen is known for it. No base qualities exist here, and no much larger clone lies one base off it. Just one read gives weak support. What the work shows at the level of the full study, not this receptor alone: The TCR sequencing and HLA analysis was acknowledged to have included a relatively small number of individuals.

RNA was extracted using the RNeasy kit, and roughly 0.45 to 1 microgram was reverse transcribed with random hexamers. The immunoSEQ multiplex PCR assay, covering 54 Vbeta and 13 Jbeta segments, was used to amplify TCR beta CDR3 regions. PCR amplification bias was corrected using a synthetic template baseline for primer optimization and computational correction. The paper's data handling went like this. Reads were assigned to V, D and J genes according to IMGT and analyzed in immunoSEQ Analyzer, with only productive sequences retained. To calculate clonality, Shannon entropy was normalized by log2 of the number of productive unique sequences and then subtracted from one. For each patient and control, public and private clones were evaluated within the 100 most prevalent clones. A clone was defined as Susac-specific if it was absent from the healthy and MS cohorts, from about a thousand published viral clones and from other ImmuneACCESS disease sequences. In TCRdb, the public reads were trimmed at Q25 with fastp and aligned with MiXCR, with productive beta chains retained. Every CDR3 protein is listed once, alongside the most common genes and DNA of its rows. None of the V and J calls come from the authors' own analysis; TCRdb made them. The sample profile shows 90,000 to 150,000 distinct CDR3 sequences; roughly 94% of them were found once. Approximately 0.089% of the sample goes to the ten largest clones.

Peripheral blood CD8+ and CD4+ T cells from healthy donors, Susac syndrome patients and multiple sclerosis patients were profiled using high-throughput TCR beta sequencing. The healthy donors served as controls matched for age and sex. Bulk CD8+ and CD4+ T cells were purified magnetically by negative isolation, whereas CD8+ TEMRA cells were enriched by FACS. Blood was collected in EDTA tubes and processed within 24 hours, with PBMCs isolated through density gradient centrifugation. PBMCs destined for TCR sequencing were cryopreserved in liquid nitrogen and later thawed in a 37 °C water bath. Purity of sorted or isolated CD4+, CD8+ and CD8+ TEMRA cells was at least 90%.

The V and J genes are TRBV7-2 and TRBJ1-5; no confident D gene assignment can be made. This TCR was recovered from a human donor in good health. Sequenced input: CD4+ T cells from PBMCs. The nucleotide sequence is TGTGCCAGCAGCTTAGTGGGCAGGAGCAATCAGCCCCAGCATTTT. Its product reads: CASSLVGRSNQPQHF. Beyond the CDR3, the reference TRBV7-2 and TRBJ1-5 genes provide the residues; the full variable domain reads: GAGVSQSPSNKVTEKGKDVELRCDPISGHTALYWYRQSLGQGLEFLIYFQGNSAPDKSGLPSDRFSAERTGGSVSTLTIQRTQQEDSAVYLCASSLVGRSNQPQHFGDGTRLSIL.